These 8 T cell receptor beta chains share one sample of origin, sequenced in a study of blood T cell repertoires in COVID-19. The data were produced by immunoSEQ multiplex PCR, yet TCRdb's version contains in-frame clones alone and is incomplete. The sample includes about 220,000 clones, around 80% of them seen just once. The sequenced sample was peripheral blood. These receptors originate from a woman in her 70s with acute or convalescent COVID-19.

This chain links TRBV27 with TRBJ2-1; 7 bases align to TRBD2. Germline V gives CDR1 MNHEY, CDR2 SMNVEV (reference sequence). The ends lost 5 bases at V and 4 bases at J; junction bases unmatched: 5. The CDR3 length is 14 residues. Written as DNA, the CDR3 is TGTGCCAGCAGTATTCTAGCGGTGTACAATGAGCAGTTCTTC. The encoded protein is CASSILAVYNEQFF.

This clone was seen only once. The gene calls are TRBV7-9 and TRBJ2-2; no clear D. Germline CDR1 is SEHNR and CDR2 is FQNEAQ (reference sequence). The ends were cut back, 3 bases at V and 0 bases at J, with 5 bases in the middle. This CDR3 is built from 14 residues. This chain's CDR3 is CASSLRSNTGELFF. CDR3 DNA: TGTGCCAGCAGCTTGCGATCGAACACCGGGGAGCTGTTTTTT.

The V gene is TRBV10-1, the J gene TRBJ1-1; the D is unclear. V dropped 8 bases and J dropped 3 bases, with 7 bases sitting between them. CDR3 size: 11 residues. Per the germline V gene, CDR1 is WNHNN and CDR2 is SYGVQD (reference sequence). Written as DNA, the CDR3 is TGCGCCAGCCAACATTACACTGAAGCTTTCTTT. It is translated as CASQHYTEAFF.

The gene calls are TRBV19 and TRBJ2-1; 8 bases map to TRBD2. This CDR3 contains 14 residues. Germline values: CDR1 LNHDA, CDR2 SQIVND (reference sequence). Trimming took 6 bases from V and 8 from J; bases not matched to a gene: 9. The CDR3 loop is CASRSGGHLYEQFF. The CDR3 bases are TGTGCCAGTAGGAGCGGGGGACACCTCTATGAGCAGTTCTTC.

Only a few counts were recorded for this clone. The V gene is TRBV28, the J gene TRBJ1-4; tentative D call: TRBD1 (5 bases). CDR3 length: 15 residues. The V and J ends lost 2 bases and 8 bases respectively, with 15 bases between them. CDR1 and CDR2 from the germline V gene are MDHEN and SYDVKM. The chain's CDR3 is CASSLPGRVGEKLFF. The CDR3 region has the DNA TGTGCCAGCAGTTTACCCGGCAGGGTAGGCGAAAAACTGTTTTTT.

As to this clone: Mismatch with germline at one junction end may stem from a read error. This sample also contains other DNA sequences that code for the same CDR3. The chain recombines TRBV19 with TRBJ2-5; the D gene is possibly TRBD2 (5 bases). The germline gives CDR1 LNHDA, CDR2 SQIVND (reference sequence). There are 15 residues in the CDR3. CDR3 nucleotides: TGTGCCAGTAGTATGATTAAGTCGGAGGCGGAGACTCAGTACTTC. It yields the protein CASSMIKSEAETQYF.

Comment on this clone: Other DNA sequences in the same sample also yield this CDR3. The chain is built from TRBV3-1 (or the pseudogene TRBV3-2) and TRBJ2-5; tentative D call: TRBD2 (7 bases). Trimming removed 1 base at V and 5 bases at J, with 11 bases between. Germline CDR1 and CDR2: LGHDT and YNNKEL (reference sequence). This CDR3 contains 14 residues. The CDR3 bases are TGTGCCAGCAGCCAAGCCGGGGGGCGGGAGACCCAGTACTTC. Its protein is CASSQAGGRETQYF.

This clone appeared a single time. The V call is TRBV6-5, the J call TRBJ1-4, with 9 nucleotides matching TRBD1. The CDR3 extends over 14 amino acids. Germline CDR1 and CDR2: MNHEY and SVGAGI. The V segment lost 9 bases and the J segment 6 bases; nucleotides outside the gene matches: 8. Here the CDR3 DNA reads TGTGCCAGTCAGGACAGGGGCGGTGATGAAAAACTGTTTTTT. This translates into CASQDRGGDEKLFF.